This T cell receptor (beta chain) is from a study of T cells in Graves' hyperthyroidism and ophthalmopathy. This clonotype was observed many times. What was amplified from RNA transcripts were TCR beta CDR3 regions. Using the HTBI primer set, a first-round RT-PCR was run on the TCR CDR3. TCRdb passed the multiplex PCR reads through MiXCR, listing each CDR3 protein once. In the table there are about 130,000 distinct CDR3 sequences, approximately 20% of which are singletons. The CDR3 length is 15 residues. The J segment lost 6 bases and the V segment lost 4 bases, leaving 7 bases of the junction unmatched. Germline loops: CDR1 LGHDT, CDR2 YNNKEL (reference sequence).

The clonotype comes from a woman between 50 and 59 years old with Graves' hyperthyroidism that later progressed to Graves' ophthalmopathy. J is TRBJ2-1 and V is TRBV3-1; 9 bases line up with TRBD1. Input material: blood. The CDR3 is CASSRGTGRFNEQFF. Here the CDR3 DNA reads TGTGCCAGCAGCCGTGGGACAGGGAGGTTCAATGAGCAGTTCTTC.